This T cell receptor beta chain emerged from a study of blood T cell repertoires in COVID-19. Overall study: Sites across the United States, Italy and Spain contributed samples from acute and convalescent COVID-19.

The protocol was immunoSEQ multiplex PCR, while the TCRdb copy is restricted to in-frame clones and leaves out a portion. This sample carries about 190,000 clones, approximately 84% of them seen once, and the ten largest clones take roughly 4.6%. V dropped 3 bases and J dropped 0 bases, with 6 bases sitting between them. In germline, CDR1 is LNHDA, CDR2 SQIVND (reference sequence). This CDR3 region has 13 residues. Sequences were obtained from peripheral blood. The receptor comes from a woman in her seventies with active or convalescent COVID-19. The J gene is TRBJ2-7, the V gene TRBV19; D possibly corresponds to TRBD2 (5 bases). The CDR3 DNA is TGTGCCAGTAGTATGGGGAGCTCCTACGAGCAGTACTTC. This encodes CASSMGSSYEQYF.